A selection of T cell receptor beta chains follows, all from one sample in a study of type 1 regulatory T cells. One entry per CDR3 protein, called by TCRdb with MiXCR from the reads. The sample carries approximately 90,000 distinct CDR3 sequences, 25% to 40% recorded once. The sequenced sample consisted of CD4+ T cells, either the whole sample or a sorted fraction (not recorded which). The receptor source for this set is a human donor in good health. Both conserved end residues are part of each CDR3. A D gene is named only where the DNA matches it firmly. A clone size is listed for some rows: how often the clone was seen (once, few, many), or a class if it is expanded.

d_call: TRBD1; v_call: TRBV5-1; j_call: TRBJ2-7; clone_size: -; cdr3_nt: TGCGCCAGCAGTAGCCAGGGGGCTTCCCCCTACGAGCAGTACTTC; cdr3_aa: CASSSQGASPYEQYF
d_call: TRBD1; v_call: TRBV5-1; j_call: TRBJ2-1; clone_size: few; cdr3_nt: TGCGCCAGCAACGCTATACCCTCCGGGACAGGCTACAATGAGCAGTTCTTC; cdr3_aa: CASNAIPSGTGYNEQFF
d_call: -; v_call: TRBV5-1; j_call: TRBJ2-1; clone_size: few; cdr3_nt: TGCGCCAGCAGCTTGGCCACCCCTGGGTACAATGAGCAGTTCTTC; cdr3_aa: CASSLATPGYNEQFF
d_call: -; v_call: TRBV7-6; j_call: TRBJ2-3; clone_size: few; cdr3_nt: TGTGCCAGCAGCCCCCGGAGGGATACGCAGTATTTT; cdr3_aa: CASSPRRDTQYF
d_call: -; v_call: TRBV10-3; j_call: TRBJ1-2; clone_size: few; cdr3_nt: TGTGCCATCAGTGGCTCAGGGGTCGGCTATGGCTACACCTTC; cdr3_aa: CAISGSGVGYGYTF
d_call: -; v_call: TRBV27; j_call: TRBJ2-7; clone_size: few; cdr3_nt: TGTGCCAGCAGCCATGGCACAGGTGGGGACTCCTACGAGCAGTACTTC; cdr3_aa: CASSHGTGGDSYEQYF
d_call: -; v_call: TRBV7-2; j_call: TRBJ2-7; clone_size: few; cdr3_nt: TGTGCCAGCAGCTTAGTAGGGCCCGAGCAGTACTTC; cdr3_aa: CASSLVGPEQYF
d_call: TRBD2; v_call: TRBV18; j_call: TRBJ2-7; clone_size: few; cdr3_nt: TGTGCCAGCTCACCAGGGGCTAGCGGAGCTTACTACGAGCAGTACTTC; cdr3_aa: CASSPGASGAYYEQYF
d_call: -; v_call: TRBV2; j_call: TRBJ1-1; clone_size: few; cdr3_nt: TGTGCCAGCAGTGGAGGCTGGGGAGCTTTCTTT; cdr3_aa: CASSGGWGAFF
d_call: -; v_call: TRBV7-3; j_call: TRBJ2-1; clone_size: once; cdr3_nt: TGTGCCAGCAGCTTAACTAGCGTGAACAATGAGCAGTTCTTC; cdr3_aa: CASSLTSVNNEQFF
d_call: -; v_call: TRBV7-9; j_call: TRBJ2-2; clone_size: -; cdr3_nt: TGTGCCAGCAGCTTAGCCCGGACGGGGAACACCGGGGAGCTGTTTTTT; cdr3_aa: CASSLARTGNTGELFF
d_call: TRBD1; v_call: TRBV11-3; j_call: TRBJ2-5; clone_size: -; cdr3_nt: TGCGCCAGCAGCTTTGGGACAGGGAAGGAGGAGACCCAGTACTTC; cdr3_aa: CASSFGTGKEETQYF
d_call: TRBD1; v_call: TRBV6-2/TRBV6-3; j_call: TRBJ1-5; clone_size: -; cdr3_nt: TGTGCCAGCACGACAGGGGCAGCGGATCAGCCCCAGCATTTT; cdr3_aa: CASTTGAADQPQHF
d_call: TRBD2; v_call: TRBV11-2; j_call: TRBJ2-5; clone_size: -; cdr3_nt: TGTGCCAGCAGCTTAGTGCTAGCGGGAGCAGAGACCCAGTACTTC; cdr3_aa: CASSLVLAGAETQYF